This T cell receptor beta chain was recovered during a study of tumor and adjacent non-tumor tissue in lung cancer. General study findings and limits: Tumor tissue had significantly higher TCR diversity than normal lung.

Three rounds of nested PCR, following a modified ARM-PCR protocol, produced the TCRbeta library. TCRdb recomputed calls from the multiplex PCR reads with MiXCR, one row per CDR3 protein. Of approximately 68,000 distinct CDR3 sequences in the sample, around 80% are singletons; the top ten hold under 45%. V was clipped by 3 bases and J by 2 bases, with 14 bases between them. This CDR3 is built from 15 residues. Germline V gene data show CDR1 as SGHNT and CDR2 as YYREEE (reference sequence). As to this clonotype: Antigen unknown.

This sample's RNA came from whole unsorted tissue. Distant lung tissue was collected more than 3 cm away from the tumor edge. The chain couples TRBV5-4 to TRBJ1-2; TRBD1 might be the D (6 bases). The sequenced sample consisted of distant non-tumor lung tissue. The sequence was obtained from a man aged 60 to 69 with non-small cell lung cancer. As DNA, the CDR3 is TGTGCCAGCAGCTCGATGGGGGGACACAACTATGGCTACACCTTC. It yields the protein CASSSMGGHNYGYTF.